The 24 T cell receptor beta chains below were found in one sample sequenced in a study of Ad26.COV2.S vaccination and SARS-CoV-2 variants (dated by TCRdb to the early 2020s). The library was obtained by the immunoSEQ multiplex PCR assay. This immuneACCESS table, as held by TCRdb, lists in-frame sequences with V and J called but not all clones. Of the missing ones, under half trace to an unresolved V gene in checked studies; the others have no known cause. The sample has roughly 350,000 clones on record, around 89% of them singletons. Of the sample, 6.4% falls within the top ten clones. The treatment or condition label for this specimen denotes: approximately 18 received Ad26.COV2.S at low or high dose, single or two shots; five or six received placebo; per-sample allocation not given. For vaccine and placebo recipients, the sequenced repertoires came from samples collected on day 63 after the first injection.

Sequenced here: peripheral blood, sampled in a trial of Ad26.COV2.S vaccine versus placebo. The receptors were sampled from a person between 18 and 60 years old who received the Ad26.COV2.S COVID-19 vaccine or a placebo.

This clone was detected only once. This sequence joins TRBV29-1 and TRBJ2-7, with D perhaps matching TRBD1 (6 bases). V lost 4 bases, J lost 1 base, and 14 bases lay in between. Germline loops: CDR1 SQVTM, CDR2 ANQGSEA. This CDR3 contains 14 residues. DNA for the CDR3: TGCAGCGTTGCAACAGGGTTACCGTCCTACGAGCAGTACTTC. Its protein is CSVATGLPSYEQYF.

The rearrangement links TRBV3-1 (or the pseudogene TRBV3-2) to TRBJ1-2; 8 positions agree with TRBD1. Germline CDR1 is LGHDT and CDR2 is YNNKEL (reference sequence). CDR3 size: 17 residues. V was pared by 8 bases and J by 1 base, with 15 bases of the junction left unmatched. Here the CDR3 DNA reads TGTGCCAGCTCCTACCCAGGGGGCGGGTCCCATAACTATGGCTACACCTTC. Its translation is CASSYPGGGSHNYGYTF.

The gene calls are TRBV7-6 and TRBJ2-1, with D perhaps being TRBD1 or TRBD2 (7 bases each). The V and J ends lost 5 bases and 3 bases respectively, with 14 bases between them. CDR1 is SGHVS, CDR2 FNYEAQ, per germline. The CDR3 contains 15 residues. The CDR3 nucleotides are TGTGCCAGCAGCCCAGGGGGAGGGGTCTACAATGAGCAGTTCTTC. It translates to CASSPGGGVYNEQFF.

The chain joins TRBV13 to TRBJ1-1; weak D call: TRBD1 (6 bases). Deletions cut 4 bases from V and 1 base from J, with 19 bases between. Germline V lookup: CDR1 PRHDT, CDR2 FYEKMQ (reference sequence). This CDR3 has 17 residues. In DNA, the CDR3 is TGTGCCAGCAGCTCACACACGATCGACAGGCGGAACACTGAAGCTTTCTTT. Residues: CASSSHTIDRRNTEAFF.

The gene calls are TRBV20-1 and TRBJ2-3; D gene uncertain. Trimming removed 2 bases at V and 5 bases at J, with 5 bases between. The CDR3 extends over 11 amino acids. Germline-derived CDR1 and CDR2 are DFQATT and SNEGSKA (reference sequence). The CDR3 DNA sequence: TGCAGTGCTAGATGGGTAGATACGCAGTATTTT. Amino acid sequence: CSARWVDTQYF.

The chain joins TRBV30 to TRBJ1-5; TRBD1 is a possible D gene (5 bases). This CDR3 spans 13 amino acids. The V end was cut by 2 bases, the J end by 11 bases, with 16 bases between. The germline V gene encodes CDR1 GTSNPN and CDR2 SVGIG (reference sequence). The CDR3 reads CAWSTAARGSQHF. The CDR3 DNA reads as TGTGCCTGGAGTACGGCCGCTCGGGGGTCCCAGCATTTT.

The chain joins TRBV27 to TRBJ2-2; the match to TRBD2 covers 10 bases. Unmatched junction bases numbered 14, after V lost 8 bases and J lost 8 bases. The CDR3 spans 16 residues. Germline V gene lookup returns CDR1 MNHEY and CDR2 SMNVEV (reference sequence). CDR3 protein: CASAGPGLAWRGELFF. CDR3 DNA: TGTGCCAGCGCCGGCCCGGGACTAGCGTGGAGAGGGGAGCTGTTTTTT.

This chain joins TRBV7-9 and TRBJ1-1, with 7 positions matching TRBD1. This CDR3 has 13 residues. CDR1 is SEHNR, CDR2 FQNEAQ, per germline (reference sequence). V lost 5 bases and J lost 7; bases outside the gene matches: 7. DNA for the CDR3: TGTGCCAGCAGCCTAGACAGGGCGAGTGAAGCTTTCTTT. Translating gives CASSLDRASEAFF.

The chain links TRBV5-6 to TRBJ1-2; D ambiguous. The CDR3 runs 15 residues. V was cut by 0 bases and J by 4 bases, with 13 bases left in between. CDR1 SGHDT and CDR2 YYEEEE come from the germline V gene. This CDR3 is CASSLEAPRPYGYTF. The CDR3 nucleotides read TGTGCCAGCAGCTTGGAGGCACCCCGACCCTATGGCTACACCTTC.

This chain uses TRBV10-3 with TRBJ1-3; D gene uncertain. The V end lost 2 bases, the J end lost 1 base, and 9 bases lay between the germline ends. Germline CDR1 and CDR2: ENHRY and SYGVKD. The CDR3 loop spans 15 amino acids. CDR3 sequence (DNA): TGTGCCATCAGTGAGGAGTGGATATCTGGAAACACCATATATTTT. Translated, it gives CAISEEWISGNTIYF.

The chain carries TRBV7-9 and TRBJ1-1; TRBD1 might be the D (6 bases). The CDR3 spans 15 residues. Germline CDR1 and CDR2: SEHNR and FQNEAQ (reference sequence). The V gene lost 5 bases and the J gene lost 1 base, with 14 bases spanning the gap. Here the CDR3 reads CASSKAGRGNTEAFF. CDR3 nucleotides: TGTGCCAGCAGCAAAGCGGGCAGGGGGAACACTGAAGCTTTCTTT.

The rearrangement joins TRBV7-9 to TRBJ1-1; D not certain. V lost 2 bases and J lost 5, with 6 bases in between. Germline lookup yields CDR1 SEHNR and CDR2 FQNEAQ (reference sequence). This CDR3 is built from 12 residues. CDR3 DNA: TGTGCCAGCAGCTTAATGGGAACTGAAGCTTTCTTT. This gives the protein CASSLMGTEAFF.

V and J are TRBV4-2 and TRBJ1-2, with 7 nucleotides matching TRBD1. The V gene's germline CDR1 is LGHNA and CDR2 YNFKEQ. The V gene end was trimmed by 0 bases and the J gene end by 4 bases; junction bases not matched to a gene: 5. The CDR3 is 15 amino acids. CDR3 amino acids: CASSQERGQSYGYTF. CDR3 nucleotide sequence: TGTGCCAGCAGCCAAGAAAGGGGGCAGAGCTATGGCTACACCTTC.

This chain links TRBV2 with TRBJ1-4; possible D gene TRBD1, 5 bases. V shed 4 bases and J shed 3 bases, with 12 bases lying between them. CDR3 length: 15 residues. Germline V gene lookup returns CDR1 SNHLY and CDR2 FYNNEI. CDR3 in amino acids: CASSVEGLANEKLFF. The CDR3 DNA reads as TGTGCCAGCAGTGTTGAGGGGCTGGCTAATGAAAAACTGTTTTTT.

V gene TRBV18 combines with J gene TRBJ1-5; D unclear. Germline V gene data show CDR1 as KGHSH and CDR2 as LQKENI. V lost 3 bases and J 2 bases, leaving 20 bases between the germline ends. This CDR3 comprises 18 residues. CDR3 loop: CASSPLNWMGKRNQPQHF. CDR3 coding DNA: TGTGCCAGCTCACCCCTCAATTGGATGGGGAAACGCAATCAGCCCCAGCATTTT.

The chain uses TRBV5-1 and TRBJ2-2; TRBD1 aligns across 9 bases. Trimming took 4 bases from V and 1 from J; bases not matched to a gene: 20. Germline values: CDR1 SGHRS, CDR2 YFSETQ. This CDR3 has 21 residues. CDR3 loop: CASSPAPRDRVSRGNTGELFF. DNA for the CDR3: TGCGCCAGCAGCCCGGCCCCCCGGGACAGGGTTTCGCGCGGGAACACCGGGGAGCTGTTTTTT.

V is TRBV9 and J is TRBJ2-7; no reliable D call. The CDR3 totals 12 residues. The germline CDR1 and CDR2 sequences are SGDLS and YYNGEE. Deletions cut 5 bases from V and 0 bases from J, with 6 bases between. CDR3 coding DNA: TGTGCCAGCAGTGATAACTCCTACGAGCAGTACTTC. Translation gives CASSDNSYEQYF.

The gene calls are TRBV9 and TRBJ1-3; 7 positions agree with TRBD1. The CDR3 consists of 15 residues. V gave up 3 bases and J gave up 2 bases; unmatched junction bases: 5. From germline, CDR1 is SGDLS and CDR2 YYNGEE. This CDR3 reads CASSAITGAGNTIYF. CDR3 nucleotide sequence: TGTGCCAGCAGCGCTATAACAGGGGCTGGAAACACCATATATTTT.

This clone came up once. This rearrangement joins TRBV5-1 to TRBJ2-7; a possible D gene is TRBD2 (5 bases). This CDR3 is 14 amino acids long. Germline CDR1 SGHRS, CDR2 YFSETQ. Deletions cut 0 bases from V and 2 bases from J, with 9 bases between. In nucleotides, the CDR3 is TGCGCCAGCAGCTTGGGGGTAGCGACCTACGAGCAGTACTTC. Its translation is CASSLGVATYEQYF.

V is TRBV6-5 and J is TRBJ1-1; no clear D gene. With 0 bases removed from V and 1 base from J, the gap between germline ends came to 6 bases. CDR1 and CDR2 from the germline V gene are MNHEY and SVGAGI. The CDR3 loop spans 14 amino acids. DNA of the CDR3: TGTGCCAGCAGTTACTCGTCGGAGAACACTGAAGCTTTCTTT. This codes for CASSYSSENTEAFF.

The chain uses TRBV5-1 and TRBJ1-1; D possibly corresponds to TRBD1 (6 bases). CDR1 is SGHRS, CDR2 YFSETQ, per germline. V was cut by 3 bases and J by 6 bases, with 18 bases left in between. CDR3 length: 15 amino acids. The CDR3 sequence: CASSSTDGQPSEAFF. The CDR3 bases are TGCGCCAGCAGCTCAACCGACGGACAGCCTTCTGAAGCTTTCTTT.

This chain uses TRBV6-5 with TRBJ2-7; unclear D gene. V shed 7 bases and J shed 0 bases, with 16 bases lying between them. The CDR3 is made up of 15 amino acids. The germline CDR1 and CDR2 sequences are MNHEY and SVGAGI. DNA for the CDR3: TGTGCCAGCACTGCTGTGGGTCATAGCTCCTACGAGCAGTACTTC. Translation: CASTAVGHSSYEQYF.

V gene TRBV25-1 combines with J gene TRBJ2-1; no firm D call. Germline V gene data show CDR1 as MGHDK and CDR2 as SYGVNS. The V end lost 5 bases, the J end lost 9 bases, and 8 bases lay between the germline ends. The CDR3 is made up of 11 amino acids. The CDR3: CASSLRLEQFF. CDR3 nucleotides: TGTGCCAGCAGTTTGAGGCTTGAGCAGTTCTTC.

J is TRBJ1-5 and V is TRBV6-5, with D perhaps matching TRBD1 (5 bases). The germline V gene encodes CDR1 MNHEY and CDR2 SVGAGI. Trimming left V 6 bases short and J 5 bases short, with 11 bases between. CDR3 length equals 13 residues. This CDR3 reads CASSLRDDQPQHF. CDR3 coding DNA: TGTGCCAGCAGCCTCCGGGACGATCAGCCCCAGCATTTT.